The rows below give T cell receptor beta chains drawn from one sample of a study of shared clonotypes between healthy human individuals. Repertoires were generated with immunoSEQ multiplex PCR, while TCRdb's copy carries only in-frame clones and drops some. This repertoire shows about 2 million clones, approximately 94% found once; its top ten account for more than 0.9%. Material for sequencing was naive CD8+ T cells sorted from blood. The receptors come from a young man in good health. The CDR3 runs from the conserved cysteine through the conserved F or W. Fields, in order: V gene, D gene, clone size, J gene, CDR3 protein, CDR3 DNA. A D gene is named only where the DNA matches it firmly. Some rows mark clone size as missing; the rest say once, few, many or name a class of expanded clone.

TRBV6-1	.	few	TRBJ2-7	CASSELYEQYF	TGTGCCAGCAGTGAACTCTACGAGCAGTACTTC
TRBV30	TRBD1	once	TRBJ1-2	CAWSALAGTGNYGYTF	TGTGCCTGGAGTGCGCTGGCCGGGACAGGGAACTATGGCTACACCTTC
TRBV30	.	.	TRBJ2-5	CAWKTETQYF	TGTGCCTGGAAGACCGAGACCCAGTACTTC
TRBV28	TRBD2	once	TRBJ2-1	CASSRTSGGNNEQFF	TGTGCCAGCAGTCGGACTAGCGGGGGTAACAATGAGCAGTTCTTC
TRBV7-9	.	.	TRBJ2-3	CASSFSETDTQYF	TGTGCCAGCAGCTTTAGTGAAACAGATACGCAGTATTTT
TRBV4-3	.	.	TRBJ1-6	CASSQGSGILSPLHF	TGCGCCAGCAGCCAAGGGTCGGGGATTCTTTCACCCCTCCACTTT
TRBV4-1	TRBD2	.	TRBJ2-1	CASSQETSGGLFIGQFF	TGCGCCAGCAGCCAAGAGACTAGCGGGGGGTTGTTTATCGGGCAGTTCTTC
TRBV7-2	TRBD1	.	TRBJ2-3	CASSTTGGLTDTQYF	TGTGCCAGCAGCACCACAGGGGGGCTCACAGATACGCAGTATTTT
TRBV4-3	TRBD1	.	TRBJ1-6	CASSRGQGGNSPLHF	TGCGCCAGCAGCCGGGGACAGGGCGGGAATTCACCCCTCCACTTT
TRBV4-3	.	.	TRBJ1-1	CASSQWGAGVEAFF	TGCGCCAGCAGCCAATGGGGGGCTGGTGTTGAAGCTTTCTTT
TRBV19	.	.	TRBJ1-4	CASSPWDQLGEKLFF	TGTGCCAGTAGTCCCTGGGACCAGTTGGGTGAAAAACTGTTTTTT
TRBV5-3	.	.	TRBJ2-5	CARSSAKETQYF	TGTGCCAGAAGCTCAGCGAAAGAGACCCAGTACTTC
TRBV11-2	TRBD2	once	TRBJ2-1	CASSLAGTSTYNEQFF	TGTGCCAGCAGCTTAGCCGGGACTAGCACCTACAATGAGCAGTTCTTC
TRBV11-2	.	.	TRBJ2-7	CASSYEGRVVYEQYF	TGTGCCAGCAGCTATGAGGGCAGGGTGGTTTACGAGCAGTACTTC
TRBV21-1	.	.	TRBJ1-6	CASSKGARGGTLLNSPLHF	TGTGCCAGCAGCAAAGGGGCCAGGGGGGGAACTTTGTTGAATTCACCCCTCCACTTT
TRBV4-1	.	.	TRBJ1-2	CASSSITGYGYTF	TGCGCCAGCAGTTCCATTACAGGCTATGGCTACACCTTC
TRBV6-5	.	.	TRBJ2-5	CASSYSGGRETQYF	TGTGCCAGCAGTTACTCGGGGGGCCGGGAGACCCAGTACTTC
TRBV5-5	.	.	TRBJ2-7	CASSFPQSSYEQYF	TGTGCCAGCAGCTTCCCCCAGAGCTCCTACGAGCAGTACTTC